The present entry profiles one TCR beta chain with its context. Its target is unknown. The V gene end was trimmed by 3 bases and the J gene end by 7 bases; junction bases not matched to a gene: 9. The V gene's germline CDR1 is DFQATT and CDR2 SNEGSKA (reference sequence). CDR3 size: 14 residues. These data come from a study of T cells after yellow fever vaccination. Study-wide background: Those fractions that held only low numbers of cells were prepared using the SMART-Seq v4 Ultra Low Input RNA kit.

TCRdb called the 5' RACE reads again in MiXCR, with one record for every CDR3 protein. Here the sample spans about 230,000 distinct CDR3 sequences, around 6.7% being singletons. The study's findings and limits: Booster sampling recovered most clones from primary vaccination (under 97% CD4, 80% to 90% CD8). Researchers cautioned that FACS-sorted repertoires could harbor abundant clonotypes contaminating from the bulk population.

Sequencing used CD4+ T cells sorted from PBMCs, obtained on the day of the yellow fever booster vaccination. The rearrangement uses TRBV20-1 and TRBJ2-1, with 7 positions matching TRBD2. The source of this sequence is a man younger than 45 who received the YFV17D yellow fever vaccine. The CDR3 protein is CSASPPRGENEQFF. CDR3 bases: TGCAGTGCTAGTCCCCCTCGGGGGGAGAATGAGCAGTTCTTC.